The clone carrying this TCR beta chain was observed many times. Its antigen is not identified. TCRdb ran MiXCR on the RACE reads and lists one entry per CDR3 protein. Of roughly 360,000 distinct CDR3 sequences in the sample, more than 4.5% were seen once. The sample originates from a study of human T cells and chemical hapten exposure. Study-level results: Expanded TCRs made up significantly more big CDR3 similarity clusters than controls did.

Described time point: patch test 1, 2 weeks after DPC sensitization. Treatment described: therapeutic diphenylcyclopropenone sensitization with weekly scalp DPC. Staff drew blood before applying each patch test. The germline V gene has CDR1 ENHRY and CDR2 SYGVKD. The CDR3 runs 15 residues. The junction had 3 bases not matched to a gene; V was cut back by 4 bases and J by 2 bases. The V gene is TRBV10-3, the J gene TRBJ2-3, with 10 bases matching TRBD2. This sequence was found in a woman aged 45-65 years with alopecia areata. Some clones in this sample may be carry-over from other donors' samples. This material consisted of whole blood, taken in connection with sensitization to the hapten diphenylcyclopropenone (DPC). CDR3 nucleotides: TGTGCCATCAGTGGTAGCGGGGGGCACACAGATACGCAGTATTTT. This codes for CAISGSGGHTDTQYF.